This TCR beta chain comes out of a study of human T cells and chemical hapten exposure. Study-wide background: The use of 2% DPC on around 2 cm by around 2 cm of upper inner arm skin constituted sensitization. Each week of the roughly 23-week study, patients had diphenylcyclopropenone applied to the scalp.

Each cDNA molecule in the library carried unique molecular identifiers. TCRdb passed the RACE reads through MiXCR, listing each CDR3 protein once. The table records about 120,000 distinct CDR3 sequences, roughly 14% of them present only once. The V gene's germline CDR1 is SGHAT and CDR2 FQNNGV. The V and J ends lost 1 base and 8 bases respectively, with 11 bases between them. The CDR3 length is 14 residues. The time point denotes: pre-sensitization, week 0. The treatment denotes: therapeutic diphenylcyclopropenone sensitization with weekly scalp DPC. The V gene is TRBV11-2, the J gene TRBJ1-4, with unresolved D. The material was whole blood, obtained in connection with sensitization to the hapten diphenylcyclopropenone (DPC). The sequence was obtained from a young woman with alopecia areata. Some clones in this sample may be carry-over from other donors' samples. The CDR3 region is CASSLGPFREKLFF. The CDR3 bases are TGTGCCAGCAGCTTAGGACCGTTTCGGGAAAAACTGTTTTTT. Using reference TRBV11-2 and TRBJ1-4 for the parts outside the CDR3, the full variable domain is EAGVAQSPRYKIIEKRQSVAFWCNPISGHATLYWYQQILGQGPKLLIQFQNNGVVDDSQLPKDRFSAERLKGVDSTLKIQPAKLEDSAVYLCASSLGPFREKLFFGSGTQLSVL.